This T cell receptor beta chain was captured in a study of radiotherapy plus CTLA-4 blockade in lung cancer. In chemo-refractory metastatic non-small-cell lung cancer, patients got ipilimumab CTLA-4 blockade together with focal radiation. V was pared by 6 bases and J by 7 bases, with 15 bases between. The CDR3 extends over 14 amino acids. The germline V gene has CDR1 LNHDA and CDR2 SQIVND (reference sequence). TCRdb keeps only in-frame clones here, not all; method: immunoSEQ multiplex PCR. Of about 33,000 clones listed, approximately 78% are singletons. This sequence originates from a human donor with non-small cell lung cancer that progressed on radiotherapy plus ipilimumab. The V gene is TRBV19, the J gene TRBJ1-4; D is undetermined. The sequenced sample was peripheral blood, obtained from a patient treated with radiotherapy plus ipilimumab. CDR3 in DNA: TGTGCCAGTAGCCTCAATGGGAGGGCTGAAAAACTGTTTTTT. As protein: CASSLNGRAEKLFF.